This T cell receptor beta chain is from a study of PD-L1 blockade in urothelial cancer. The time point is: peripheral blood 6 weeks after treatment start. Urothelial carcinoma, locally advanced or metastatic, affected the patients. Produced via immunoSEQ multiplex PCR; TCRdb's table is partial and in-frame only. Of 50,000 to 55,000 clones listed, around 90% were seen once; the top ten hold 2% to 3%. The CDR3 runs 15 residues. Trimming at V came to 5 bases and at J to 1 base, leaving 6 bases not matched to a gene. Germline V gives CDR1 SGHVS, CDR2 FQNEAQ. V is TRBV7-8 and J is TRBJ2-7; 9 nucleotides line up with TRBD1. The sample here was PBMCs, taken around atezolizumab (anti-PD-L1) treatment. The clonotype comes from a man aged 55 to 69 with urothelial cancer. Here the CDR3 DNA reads TGTGCCAGCAGCCTCCAGGACAGGGGTTCCTACGAGCAGTACTTC. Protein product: CASSLQDRGSYEQYF.